These 19 T cell receptor beta chains came from one sample sequenced in a study of blood T cell repertoires in COVID-19. Method: immunoSEQ multiplex PCR; TCRdb's copy keeps in-frame clones and lacks some. The sample lists fewer than 700,000 clones, about 89% occurring once. The sample consisted of peripheral blood. The receptors stem from a woman in her fifties or sixties with COVID-19, enrolled during active disease.

This clone has just one count. This chain connects TRBV3-1 (or the pseudogene TRBV3-2) to TRBJ2-7; the match to TRBD2 covers 10 bases. Losses at the gene ends were 4 bases for V and 2 bases for J; bases not matched to a gene: 5. CDR3 size: 15 residues. In germline, CDR1 is LGHDT, CDR2 YNNKEL (reference sequence). The CDR3 region is CASSLSTSGAYEQYF. The CDR3 bases are TGTGCCAGCAGCCTGAGTACTAGCGGGGCCTACGAGCAGTACTTC.

The chain joins TRBV12-3 or TRBV12-4 to TRBJ2-2, with 8 bases lining up with TRBD2. V was clipped by 8 bases and J by 7 bases; unmatched bases: 3. This CDR3 contains 12 residues. CDR3 in DNA: TGTGCCAGCGAGCGGGGGAGCGGGGAGCTGTTTTTT. It encodes CASERGSGELFF.

The count of this clone is one. This chain connects TRBV7-2 to TRBJ1-3; 8 positions match TRBD1. V was pared by 3 bases and J by 11 bases, with 9 bases of the junction left unmatched. CDR3 length: 14 residues. Germline CDR1 SGHTA, CDR2 FQGNSA. For the CDR3, the DNA is TGTGCCAGCAGCTTTGGACAGGGCAGGAACGCCATATATTTT. Translated, it gives CASSFGQGRNAIYF.

The rearrangement links TRBV18 to TRBJ2-7; 9 nucleotides agree with TRBD1. Germline CDR1 is KGHSH and CDR2 is LQKENI. V lost 5 bases, J lost 3 bases, and 8 bases stayed unmatched. CDR3 length equals 15 residues. The CDR3 protein is CASSWRGTGIYEQYF. The CDR3 DNA reads TGTGCCAGCTCATGGAGAGGGACAGGGATCTACGAGCAGTACTTC.

This clone was seen once. The chain has TRBV3-1 (or the pseudogene TRBV3-2) and TRBJ1-1; weak D call: TRBD1 (5 bases). This CDR3 comprises 14 residues. V was shortened by 1 base and J by 10 bases, with 16 bases between the two germline ends. CDR1 and CDR2 (germline): LGHDT, YNNKEL (reference sequence). The CDR3 spells CASSQVWTEGSAFF. The CDR3 coding sequence is TGTGCCAGCAGCCAAGTATGGACGGAGGGGTCAGCTTTCTTT.

The chain links TRBV30 to TRBJ1-6, with unresolved D. Trimming stripped 3 bases from V and 0 bases from J, with 3 bases between. The germline CDR1 and CDR2 sequences are GTSNPN and SVGIG (reference sequence). CDR3 length: 13 amino acids. CDR3 sequence: CAWRSSYNSPLHF. The CDR3 DNA is TGTGCCTGGAGGAGCTCCTATAATTCACCCCTCCACTTT.

The chain links TRBV5-1 to TRBJ1-1, with 8 bases identical to TRBD1. CDR1 and CDR2 from the germline V gene are SGHRS and YFSETQ. Trimming cost V 0 bases and J 3 bases; bases outside gene matches: 4. The CDR3 sequence is 15 residues long. This CDR3 reads CASSLVRRGHTEAFF. The CDR3 nucleotides read TGCGCCAGCAGCTTGGTACGCAGGGGGCACACTGAAGCTTTCTTT.

The chain uses TRBV5-6 and TRBJ1-1; no definite D call. The CDR3 is 14 residues long. CDR1 and CDR2 (germline): SGHDT, YYEEEE. Between the trimmed V and J ends, which lost 0 bases and 0 bases, there was a span of 6 bases. CDR3 region: CASSLVEVNTEAFF. The CDR3 DNA is TGTGCCAGCAGCTTGGTCGAGGTGAACACTGAAGCTTTCTTT.

The chain is built from TRBV11-2 and TRBJ1-6, with TRBD1 identical over 7 bases. Germline values: CDR1 SGHAT, CDR2 FQNNGV. V trimming: 6 bases; J trimming: 6 bases; junction bases outside the gene matches: 5. The CDR3 has 14 amino acids. CDR3 protein: CASSPRQGNSPLHF. CDR3 in DNA: TGTGCCAGCAGTCCTCGACAGGGTAATTCACCCCTCCACTTT.

The DNA of the CDR3 is TGTGCCAGCAGCCGACCGGGACAGGGGAGTGGAAACACCATATATTTT. This translates into CASSRPGQGSGNTIYF. This sequence joins TRBV11-1 and TRBJ1-3; 10 bases map to TRBD1. Trimming removed 5 bases from V and 3 bases from J; junction bases left unmatched: 7. The germline V gene has CDR1 SGHAT and CDR2 FQDESV (reference sequence). This CDR3 contains 16 residues. Based on the CDR3 plus reference TRBV11-1 and TRBJ1-3, the full variable domain is EAEVAQSPRYKITEKSQAVAFWCDPISGHATLYWYRQILGQGPELLVQFQDESVVDDSQLPKDRFSAERLKGVDSTLKIQPAELGDSAMYLCASSRPGQGSGNTIYFGEGSWLTVV.

This sequence joins TRBV29-1 and TRBJ2-7; maybe TRBD1 (6 bases). V gave up 7 bases and J gave up 4 bases, with 14 bases separating them. Germline V lookup: CDR1 SQVTM, CDR2 ANQGSEA. This CDR3 comprises 12 residues. The CDR3, as DNA: TGCAGCGCCCAGGGGCAGGGTTACGAGCAGTACTTC. It codes for CSAQGQGYEQYF.

On this clone: This CDR3 is also generated by other DNA sequences in the sample. The DNA of the CDR3 is TGCAGCGTTGACCCCGGAGGAGGAGGCTACACCTTC. The encoded protein is CSVDPGGGGYTF. The chain couples TRBV29-1 to TRBJ1-2; no definite D call. Per germline, CDR1 SQVTM and CDR2 ANQGSEA. This CDR3 spans 12 amino acids. The V end lost 3 bases, the J end lost 8 bases, and 13 bases lay between the germline ends.

The rearrangement uses TRBV3-1 (or the pseudogene TRBV3-2) and TRBJ2-7; 9 nucleotides line up with TRBD1. CDR1 and CDR2 from the germline V gene are LGHDT and YNNKEL (reference sequence). This CDR3 spans 15 amino acids. The V gene end was trimmed by 1 base and the J gene end by 3 bases; junction bases not matched to a gene: 4. CDR3 region: CASSQATGGFYEQYF. CDR3 coding DNA: TGTGCCAGCAGCCAAGCCACAGGGGGCTTCTACGAGCAGTACTTC.

This chain joins TRBV21-1 and TRBJ1-5; the table gives TRBD1 as D, unverified against the DNA. TRBV21-1 is a known pseudogene. The CDR3 is 16 residues long. The CDR3 spells CASSPKTGGAGQPQHF. CDR3 sequence (DNA): TGTGCCAGCAGCCCTAAAACAGGGGGCGCGGGTCAGCCCCAGCATTTT.

V usage is TRBV27 and J usage is TRBJ1-1; 11 bases are shared with TRBD1. This CDR3 spans 18 amino acids. The V segment lost 7 bases and the J segment 4 bases; nucleotides outside the gene matches: 17. Germline CDR1 reads MNHEY; CDR2 reads SMNVEV (reference sequence). CDR3 nucleotides: TGTGCCAGCACCGCCATGGGACAGGGGGGCCGGTGGGGCACTGAAGCTTTCTTT. This translates into CASTAMGQGGRWGTEAFF.

The chain uses TRBV6-5 and TRBJ1-3; D gene unclear. The V end lost 0 bases, the J end lost 3 bases, and 9 bases lay between the germline ends. Looked up from germline, CDR1 is MNHEY and CDR2 is SVGAGI. CDR3 length: 15 residues. Written as DNA, the CDR3 is TGTGCCAGCAGTTACTCCGCGGGGATTGGAAACACCATATATTTT. Protein product: CASSYSAGIGNTIYF.

This chain joins TRBV29-1 and TRBJ1-2; TRBD1 might be the D (5 bases). The germline V gene encodes CDR1 SQVTM and CDR2 ANQGSEA. Trimming stripped 2 bases from V and 2 bases from J, with 12 bases between. The CDR3 totals 14 residues. CDR3 region: CSVETRGGNYGYTF. CDR3 nucleotides: TGCAGCGTTGAAACCCGCGGGGGGAACTATGGCTACACCTTC. The full variable domain, its missing parts supplied by reference TRBV29-1 and TRBJ1-2, is SAVISQKPSRDICQRGTSLTIQCQVDSQVTMMFWYRQQPGQSLTLIATANQGSEATYESGFVIDKFPISRPNLTFSTLTVSNMSPEDSSIYLCSVETRGGNYGYTFGSGTRLTVV.

This clone was recorded once. The chain joins TRBV4-2 to TRBJ1-2; D gene uncertain. V was pared by 1 base and J by 8 bases, with 8 bases between. CDR1 LGHNA and CDR2 YNFKEQ come from the germline V gene. This CDR3 has 12 amino acids. DNA for the CDR3: TGTGCCAGCAGCCAAGGGGCAGAAGGCTACACCTTC. As protein: CASSQGAEGYTF.

The V call is TRBV12-3 or TRBV12-4, the J call TRBJ2-2; D is unresolved. V was shortened by 3 bases and J by 6 bases, with 8 bases between the two germline ends. This CDR3 spans 13 amino acids. The CDR3 region is CASSFLGAGELFF. CDR3 in DNA: TGTGCCAGCAGTTTCCTAGGTGCCGGGGAGCTGTTTTTT.